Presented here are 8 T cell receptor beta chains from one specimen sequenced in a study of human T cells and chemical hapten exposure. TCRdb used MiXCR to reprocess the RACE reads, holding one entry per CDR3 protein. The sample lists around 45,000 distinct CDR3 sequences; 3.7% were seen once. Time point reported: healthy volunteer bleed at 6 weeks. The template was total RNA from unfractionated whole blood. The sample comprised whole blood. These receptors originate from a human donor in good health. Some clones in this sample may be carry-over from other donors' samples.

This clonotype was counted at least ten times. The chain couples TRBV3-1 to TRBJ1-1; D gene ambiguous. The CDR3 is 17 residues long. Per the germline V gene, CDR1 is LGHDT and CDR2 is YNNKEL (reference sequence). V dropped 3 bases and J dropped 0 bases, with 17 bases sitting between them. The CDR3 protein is CASSQPSGGSMNTEAFF. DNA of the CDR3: TGTGCCAGCAGCCAGCCCTCCGGAGGCAGCATGAACACTGAAGCTTTCTTT.

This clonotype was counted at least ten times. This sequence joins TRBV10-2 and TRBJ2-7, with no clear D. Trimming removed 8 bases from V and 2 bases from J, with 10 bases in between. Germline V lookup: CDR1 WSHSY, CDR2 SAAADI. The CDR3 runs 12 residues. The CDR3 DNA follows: TGCGCCAGCGCCACCCCCACCTACGAGCAGTACTTC. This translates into CASATPTYEQYF.

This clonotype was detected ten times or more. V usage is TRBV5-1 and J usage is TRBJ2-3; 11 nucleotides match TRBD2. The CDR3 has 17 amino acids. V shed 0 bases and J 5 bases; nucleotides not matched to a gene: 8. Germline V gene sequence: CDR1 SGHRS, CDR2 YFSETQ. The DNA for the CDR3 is TGCGCCAGCAGCTTGGTGTTAGCGGGAGGGCCTGGAGATACGCAGTATTTT. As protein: CASSLVLAGGPGDTQYF.

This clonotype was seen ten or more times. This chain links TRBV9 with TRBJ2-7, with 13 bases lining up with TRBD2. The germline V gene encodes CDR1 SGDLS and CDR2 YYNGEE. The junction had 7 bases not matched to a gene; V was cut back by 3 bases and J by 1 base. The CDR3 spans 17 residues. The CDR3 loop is CASSAGTSGAPSYEQYF. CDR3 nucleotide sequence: TGTGCCAGCAGCGCGGGGACTAGCGGGGCGCCATCCTACGAGCAGTACTTC.

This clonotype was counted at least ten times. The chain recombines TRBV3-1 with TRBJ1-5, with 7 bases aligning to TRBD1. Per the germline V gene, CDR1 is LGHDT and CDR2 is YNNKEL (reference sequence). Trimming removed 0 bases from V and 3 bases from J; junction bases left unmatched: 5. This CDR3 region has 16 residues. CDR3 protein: CASSQDGTVPNQPQHF. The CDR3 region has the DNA TGTGCCAGCAGCCAAGATGGGACAGTTCCCAATCAGCCCCAGCATTTT.

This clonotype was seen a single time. In nucleotides, the CDR3 is TGCAGTGCGGGGACGCAGGGGGATTCACCCCTCCACTTT. It yields the protein CSAGTQGDSPLHF. V and J are TRBV20-1 and TRBJ1-6; 7 nucleotides align to TRBD1. Trimming took 6 bases from V and 8 from J; bases not matched to a gene: 7. Looked up from germline, CDR1 is DFQATT and CDR2 is SNEGSKA (reference sequence). The CDR3 loop spans 13 amino acids.

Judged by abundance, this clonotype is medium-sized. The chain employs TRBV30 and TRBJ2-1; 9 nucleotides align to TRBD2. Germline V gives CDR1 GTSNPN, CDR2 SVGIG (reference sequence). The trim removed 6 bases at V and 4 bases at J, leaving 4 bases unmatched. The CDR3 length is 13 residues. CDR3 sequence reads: CACRTSGYNEQFF. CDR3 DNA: TGTGCCTGTCGCACTAGCGGGTACAATGAGCAGTTCTTC.

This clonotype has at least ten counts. CDR3 in amino acids: CASSESQGVNSPLHF. CDR3 nucleotides: TGTGCCAGCAGTGAGTCACAGGGGGTGAACTCACCCCTCCACTTT. The V call is TRBV25-1, the J call TRBJ1-6, with TRBD1 matching over 8 bases. Germline V lookup: CDR1 MGHDK, CDR2 SYGVNS. With 3 bases clipped from V and 10 bases from J, the junction kept 8 bases outside the gene matches. The CDR3 loop spans 15 amino acids.